The 24 T cell receptor beta chains in this list originate from one sample, sequenced in a study of OX40 agonist ivuxolimab in advanced cancers. Assay used: immunoSEQ multiplex PCR; TCRdb lists only in-frame clones, some missing. Altogether roughly 60,000 clones are present, 70% to 90% being singletons, with the ten largest covering 3.7%. Sample: CD4+ or CD8+ T cells sorted from blood, taken in a trial of the OX40 agonist ivuxolimab. The receptor set was obtained from an adult with an advanced solid tumor such as melanoma, head and neck, liver or kidney cancer.

V is TRBV7-9 and J is TRBJ2-1, with 12 positions matching TRBD2. The CDR3 length is 18 residues. The V segment lost 10 bases and the J segment 9 bases; nucleotides outside the gene matches: 22. Germline values: CDR1 SEHNR, CDR2 FQNEAQ (reference sequence). The CDR3 DNA sequence: TGTGCCACCACTCAAGCTCAAGGGACTAGCGGGCTTCTCGGTGAGCAGTTCTTC. It codes for CATTQAQGTSGLLGEQFF.

The CDR3 nucleotides read TGTGCCAGCTCACCTGGGGCTCTTGAGGGAAACACCATATATTTT. It yields the protein CASSPGALEGNTIYF. V and J are TRBV18 and TRBJ1-3, with D tentatively TRBD1 (5 bases). Germline assignment: CDR1 KGHSH and CDR2 LQKENI. This CDR3 contains 15 residues. V gave up 3 bases and J gave up 4 bases, with 13 bases separating them. Together with reference TRBV18 and TRBJ1-3, the CDR3 gives the full variable domain: NAGVMQNPRHLVRRRGQEARLRCSPMKGHSHVYWYRQLPEEGLKFMVYLQKENIIDESGMPKERFSAEFPKEGPSILRIQQVVRGDSAAYFCASSPGALEGNTIYFGEGSWLTVV.

This chain joins TRBV7-3 and TRBJ2-7, with D uncertain. The CDR3 sequence is 15 residues long. V lost 2 bases, J lost 3 bases, and 14 bases lay in between. Germline V gene data show CDR1 as SGHTA and CDR2 as FQGTGA. CDR3 DNA sequence: TGTGCCAGCAGCTTATCTGGCAGACCCATCTACGAGCAGTACTTC. It codes for CASSLSGRPIYEQYF. Complete variable domain (other parts from reference TRBV7-3 and TRBJ2-7): GAGVSQTPSNKVTEKGKYVELRCDPISGHTALYWYRQSLGQGPEFLIYFQGTGAADDSGLPNDRFFAVRPEGSVSTLKIQRTERGDSAVYLCASSLSGRPIYEQYFGPGTRLTVT.

The J gene is TRBJ2-7, the V gene TRBV28; D remains ambiguous. Per the germline V gene, CDR1 is MDHEN and CDR2 is SYDVKM. The length of the CDR3 is 14 residues. The V end lost 3 bases, the J end lost 2 bases, and 11 bases lay between the germline ends. CDR3 DNA: TGTGCCAGCAGTTTGGACCGACACACCTACGAGCAGTACTTC. Residues: CASSLDRHTYEQYF.

The rearrangement uses TRBV6-6 and TRBJ2-1; possibly TRBD1 for D (5 bases). The CDR3 covers 14 residues. Germline V gene lookup returns CDR1 MNHNY and CDR2 SVGAGI (reference sequence). V lost 2 bases and J lost 5, with 10 bases in between. The CDR3 sequence is CASSYVAGNNEQFF. The CDR3 DNA reads TGTGCCAGCAGTTACGTTGCAGGGAACAATGAGCAGTTCTTC.

The rearrangement joins TRBV6-1 to TRBJ2-7; D is undetermined. Germline V gene lookup returns CDR1 MNHNS and CDR2 SASEGT. Trimming cost V 7 bases and J 6 bases, with 10 bases left between them. The CDR3 totals 11 residues. The CDR3 sequence: CASTRAVEQYF. In DNA form, the CDR3 reads TGTGCCAGCACAAGGGCGGTCGAGCAGTACTTC.

J is TRBJ1-3 and V is TRBV19; a weak D match, TRBD1 (5 bases). CDR1 is LNHDA, CDR2 SQIVND, per germline (reference sequence). CDR3 size: 16 residues. V lost 3 bases and J 2 bases, leaving 14 bases between the germline ends. The CDR3 DNA follows: TGTGCCAGTAGTATCGGCCCGCGGGGGACTGGAAACACCATATATTTT. This gives the protein CASSIGPRGTGNTIYF.

The chain has TRBV14 and TRBJ2-5; maybe TRBD2 (5 bases). Trimming took 3 bases from V and 5 from J, leaving 13 bases between them. The CDR3 is 14 residues long. Looked up from germline, CDR1 is SGHDN and CDR2 is FVKESK. Written as DNA, the CDR3 is TGTGCCAGCAGCCACCGACTGACGGGGGAGACCCAGTACTTC. Translating gives CASSHRLTGETQYF.

The chain couples TRBV6-1 to TRBJ2-5; 10 nucleotides agree with TRBD2. Trimming took 3 bases from V and 5 from J; bases not matched to a gene: 0. The V gene's germline CDR1 is MNHNS and CDR2 SASEGT. The CDR3 totals 13 residues. The CDR3, as DNA: TGTGCCAGCAGTGATAGCGGGAGGGAGACCCAGTACTTC. This gives the protein CASSDSGRETQYF.

The chain uses TRBV28 and TRBJ2-5, with 10 nucleotides matching TRBD2. CDR3 size: 16 residues. CDR1 and CDR2 from the germline V gene are MDHEN and SYDVKM. With V trimmed by 3 bases and J by 2 bases, 6 bases remained unmatched. The CDR3 nucleotides are TGTGCCAGCAGTTTGCTAGCGGGAGTAGGTCAAGAGACCCAGTACTTC. It translates to CASSLLAGVGQETQYF.

V is TRBV7-9 and J is TRBJ2-7, with D possibly being TRBD2 (6 bases). CDR1 SEHNR and CDR2 FQNEAQ come from the germline V gene (reference sequence). The CDR3 covers 12 residues. V was cut by 2 bases and J by 5 bases, with 7 bases left in between. CDR3 coding DNA: TGTGCCAGCAGCTTAACGGGAGACGAGCAGTACTTC. This encodes CASSLTGDEQYF.

This clone was seen only a few times. The chain couples TRBV11-3 to TRBJ2-2; 9 bases line up with TRBD2. CDR1 is SGHNT and CDR2 is YENEEA in the germline V gene. The CDR3 sequence is 18 residues long. Germline trimming cut 5 bases from V and 3 bases from J; bases unmatched to any gene: 13. The CDR3 bases are TGTGCCAGCAGCCCCGCCCCTTGGAGCGGGAGGTACACCGGGGAGCTGTTTTTT. Translation gives CASSPAPWSGRYTGELFF. The complete variable domain, with remaining parts taken from reference TRBV11-3 and TRBJ2-2, reads EAGVVQSPRYKIIEKKQPVAFWCNPISGHNTLYWYLQNLGQGPELLIRYENEEAVDDSQLPKDRFSAERLKGVDSTLKIQPAELGDSAVYLCASSPAPWSGRYTGELFFGEGSRLTVL.

This chain uses TRBV19 with TRBJ2-7; D unresolved. This CDR3 is 12 amino acids long. From germline, CDR1 is LNHDA and CDR2 SQIVND (reference sequence). Trimming shortened V by 3 bases and J by 4 bases, and 7 bases separated the two germline ends. The CDR3 region is CASSMLGYEQYF. The CDR3 region has the DNA TGTGCCAGTAGTATGTTGGGGTACGAGCAGTACTTC.

The J gene is TRBJ2-2, the V gene TRBV6-1; D gene ambiguous. Trimming took 4 bases from V and 4 from J, leaving 13 bases between them. CDR1 MNHNS and CDR2 SASEGT come from the germline V gene. The CDR3 is 15 residues long. The CDR3 region is CASSADWGSTGELFF. The DNA for the CDR3 is TGTGCCAGCAGTGCTGATTGGGGTAGCACCGGGGAGCTGTTTTTT.

This chain's CDR3 is CASTPGGRGGTGELFF. CDR3 DNA sequence: TGTGCCAGCACCCCGGGAGGCCGGGGTGGCACCGGGGAGCTGTTTTTT. The genes are TRBV28 and TRBJ2-2, with TRBD2 matching 7 bases. CDR3 length equals 16 residues. The germline gives CDR1 MDHEN, CDR2 SYDVKM. J was trimmed by 4 bases and V by 7 bases; bases with no gene match: 12.

The V and J genes are TRBV4-1 and TRBJ1-2, with 9 bases aligning to TRBD1. After removal of 1 base from V and 4 bases from J, the junction contained 4 bases not matched to a gene. The CDR3 runs to 15 residues. Per the germline V gene, CDR1 is MGHRA and CDR2 is YSYEKL. The CDR3 reads CASSQGGTGIYGYTF. CDR3 sequence (DNA): TGCGCCAGCAGCCAAGGGGGGACAGGGATCTATGGCTACACCTTC.

Here the CDR3 DNA reads TGTGCCAGCAGCGTAGAGGCTGGGTTATACAATGAGCAGTTCTTC. Its protein is CASSVEAGLYNEQFF. V usage is TRBV9 and J usage is TRBJ2-1; unclear D gene. The CDR3 spans 15 residues. V was pared by 0 bases and J by 4 bases, with 11 bases between. Germline V gene sequence: CDR1 SGDLS, CDR2 YYNGEE.

The rearrangement uses TRBV7-9 and TRBJ2-1; TRBD2 matches at 7 bases. The CDR3 is made up of 14 amino acids. In germline, CDR1 is SEHNR, CDR2 FQNEAQ (reference sequence). Trimming cost V 5 bases and J 7 bases; bases outside gene matches: 8. CDR3 protein: CASSPRDYKNEQFF. In nucleotides, the CDR3 is TGTGCCAGCAGCCCTCGGGACTATAAGAATGAGCAGTTCTTC.

There are a few counts of this clone. CDR3 residues: CASSRGGGAYNEQFF. In nucleotides, the CDR3 is TGTGCCAGCAGTCGAGGCGGGGGGGCCTACAATGAGCAGTTCTTC. The chain joins TRBV6-4 to TRBJ2-1, with 9 bases fitting TRBD2. This CDR3 is 15 amino acids long. CDR1 is MRHNA and CDR2 is SNTAGT in the germline V gene. The V segment lost 5 bases and the J segment 2 bases; nucleotides outside the gene matches: 4.

This sequence joins TRBV4-1 and TRBJ2-1; D is perhaps TRBD2 (6 bases). In germline, CDR1 is MGHRA, CDR2 YSYEKL. Between the trimmed V and J ends, which lost 3 bases and 0 bases, there was a span of 15 bases. The CDR3 spans 17 residues. The CDR3 sequence: CASSQITGTSSYNEQFF. Written as DNA, the CDR3 is TGCGCCAGCAGCCAGATTACCGGGACTTCCTCCTACAATGAGCAGTTCTTC.

This clone was detected a few times. The gene calls are TRBV11-1 and TRBJ2-7; no definite D call. The CDR3 has 13 residues. Between the trimmed V and J ends, which lost 2 bases and 0 bases, there was a span of 5 bases. Germline values: CDR1 SGHAT, CDR2 FQDESV (reference sequence). The chain's CDR3 is CASSLSLSYEQYF. Written as DNA, the CDR3 is TGTGCCAGCAGCTTATCTCTCTCCTACGAGCAGTACTTC.

This clone was seen a few times. This chain connects TRBV4-1 to TRBJ1-3; D not certain. The CDR3 spans 14 residues. Germline V gene lookup returns CDR1 MGHRA and CDR2 YSYEKL. Trimming shortened V by 0 bases and J by 4 bases, and 7 bases separated the two germline ends. The DNA of the CDR3 is TGCGCCAGCAGCCAAGATGGGTTCGGAAACACCATATATTTT. This gives the protein CASSQDGFGNTIYF.

The chain couples TRBV4-1 to TRBJ2-1, with a tentative D call TRBD2 (7 bases). V was clipped by 2 bases and J by 7 bases, with 15 bases between them. Germline CDR1 MGHRA, CDR2 YSYEKL. The CDR3 covers 15 residues. CDR3 residues: CASSQPRGRGNEQFF. DNA for the CDR3: TGCGCCAGCAGCCAACCTCGTGGGAGGGGGAATGAGCAGTTCTTC.

The rearrangement joins TRBV18 to TRBJ2-2; D not certain. The CDR3 spans 15 residues. Trimming pared 4 bases from V and 5 bases from J, leaving 14 bases between. CDR1 is KGHSH, CDR2 LQKENI, per germline. The CDR3 bases are TGTGCCAGCTCACGACAAACCGGGCCTACCGGGGAGCTGTTTTTT. It yields the protein CASSRQTGPTGELFF.